Presented here are 6 T cell receptor beta chains from one specimen sequenced in a study of T cell repertoires in cytomegalovirus infection. Via MiXCR, TCRdb re-called the reads, giving one row per CDR3 protein. The sample gives about 920,000 distinct CDR3 sequences, roughly 30% of which show up once; around 15% is in the top ten. Antigens of these TCRs are unknown. The material was cultured CD8+ T cells from PBMCs, obtained from culture after CMV antigen stimulation. All receptors derive from a human donor in good health (CMV status not recorded). Some clones in this sample may be carry-over from other donors' samples.

This chain joins TRBV4-1 and TRBJ2-2, with D hard to call. This CDR3 contains 15 residues. The V end was cut by 4 bases, the J end by 0 bases, with 9 bases between. The germline gives CDR1 MGHRA, CDR2 YSYEKL. This CDR3 is CASSLPPTNTGELFF. DNA of the CDR3: TGCGCCAGCAGCCTCCCACCTACGAACACCGGGGAGCTGTTTTTT.

This clonotype was found a few times. The rearrangement links TRBV7-6 to TRBJ2-7, with D possibly TRBD2 on 7 matching bases. Germline CDR1 and CDR2: SGHVS and FNYEAQ. The CDR3 is 14 amino acids. The V gene lost 1 base and the J gene lost 6 bases, with 13 bases spanning the gap. DNA for the CDR3: TGTGCCAGCAGCTTAGGGGGGGGCGGCCGCGAGCAGTACGTC. This codes for CASSLGGGGREQYV.

Of note for this clonotype: Because it lacks the conserved phenylalanine or tryptophan at the end, this CDR3 is likely a read error. The rearrangement uses TRBV7-6 and TRBJ1-1; D remains unclear. Germline CDR1 SGHVS, CDR2 FNYEAQ. Trimming removed 5 bases at V and 0 bases at J, with 7 bases between. The CDR3 has 13 residues. DNA for the CDR3: TGTGCCAGCAGCGACGAATTGAACACTGAAGCTTTCTTA. Protein: CASSDELNTEAFL.

V and J are TRBV5-1 and TRBJ2-2, with D possibly matching TRBD2 (7 bases). This CDR3 spans 17 amino acids. The V gene lost 0 bases and the J gene lost 0 bases, with 12 bases spanning the gap. In germline, CDR1 is SGHRS, CDR2 YFSETQ. CDR3 nucleotide sequence: TGCGCCAGCAGCTTGGCGGGGGGCACTCCGAACACCGGGGAGCTGTTTTTT. Translation gives CASSLAGGTPNTGELFF.

The V gene is TRBV6-2 or TRBV6-3, the J gene TRBJ2-1, with unresolved D. V was clipped by 8 bases and J by 0 bases, with 14 bases between them. Germline V gene sequence: CDR1 MNHEY, CDR2 SVGEGT. The CDR3 totals 15 residues. DNA of the CDR3: TGTGCCAGCGGCAGAGTGATTAGCTCCTACAATGAGCAGTTCTTC. It yields the protein CASGRVISSYNEQFF.

This clonotype appeared a few times. The CDR3 is CAITSDPGGQPQHF. CDR3 coding DNA: TGTGCCATCACTTCTGATCCGGGAGGGCAGCCCCAGCATTTT. The chain uses TRBV10-3 and TRBJ1-5, with no clear D. Deletions cut 7 bases from V and 7 bases from J, with 17 bases between. The CDR3 covers 14 residues. From germline, CDR1 is ENHRY and CDR2 SYGVKD.